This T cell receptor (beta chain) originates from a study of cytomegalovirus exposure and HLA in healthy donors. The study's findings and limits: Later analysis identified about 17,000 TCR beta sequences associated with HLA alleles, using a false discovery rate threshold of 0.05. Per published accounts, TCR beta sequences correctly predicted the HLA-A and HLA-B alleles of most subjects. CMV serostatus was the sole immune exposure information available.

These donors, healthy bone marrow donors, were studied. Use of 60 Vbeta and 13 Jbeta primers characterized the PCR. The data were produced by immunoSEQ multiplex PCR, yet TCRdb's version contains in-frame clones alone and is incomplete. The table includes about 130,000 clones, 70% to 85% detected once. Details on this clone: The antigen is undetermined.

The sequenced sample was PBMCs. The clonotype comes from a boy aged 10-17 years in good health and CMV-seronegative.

In nucleotides, the CDR3 is TGTGCCAGCAGTTCAACAGATACGCAGTATTTT. It is translated as CASSSTDTQYF. The chain joins TRBV27 to TRBJ2-3; D gene unclear. In germline, CDR1 is MNHEY, CDR2 SMNVEV (reference sequence). Trimming cost V 4 bases and J 3 bases, with 2 bases left between them. The CDR3 runs to 11 residues.